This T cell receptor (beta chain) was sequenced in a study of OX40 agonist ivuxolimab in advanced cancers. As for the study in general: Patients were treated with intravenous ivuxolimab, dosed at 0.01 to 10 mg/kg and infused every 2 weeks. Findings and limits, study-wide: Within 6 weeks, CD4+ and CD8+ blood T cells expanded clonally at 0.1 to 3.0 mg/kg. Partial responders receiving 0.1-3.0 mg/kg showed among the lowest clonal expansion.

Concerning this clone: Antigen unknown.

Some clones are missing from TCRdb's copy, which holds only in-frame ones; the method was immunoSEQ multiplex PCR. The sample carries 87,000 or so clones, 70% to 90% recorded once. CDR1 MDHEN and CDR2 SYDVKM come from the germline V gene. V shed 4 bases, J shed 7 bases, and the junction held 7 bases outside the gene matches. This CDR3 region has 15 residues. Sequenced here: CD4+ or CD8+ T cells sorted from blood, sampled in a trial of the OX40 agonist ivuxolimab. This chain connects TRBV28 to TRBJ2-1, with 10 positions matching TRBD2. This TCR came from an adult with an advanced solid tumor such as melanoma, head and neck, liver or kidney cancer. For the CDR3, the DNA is TGTGCCAGCAGTTCCAGCGGGAGGGCCCCGAATGAGCAGTTCTTC. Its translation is CASSSSGRAPNEQFF. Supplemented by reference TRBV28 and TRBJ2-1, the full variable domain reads DVKVTQSSRYLVKRTGEKVFLECVQDMDHENMFWYRQDPGLGLRLIYFSYDVKMKEKGDIPEGYSVSREKKERFSLILESASTNQTSMYLCASSSSGRAPNEQFFGPGTRLTVL.